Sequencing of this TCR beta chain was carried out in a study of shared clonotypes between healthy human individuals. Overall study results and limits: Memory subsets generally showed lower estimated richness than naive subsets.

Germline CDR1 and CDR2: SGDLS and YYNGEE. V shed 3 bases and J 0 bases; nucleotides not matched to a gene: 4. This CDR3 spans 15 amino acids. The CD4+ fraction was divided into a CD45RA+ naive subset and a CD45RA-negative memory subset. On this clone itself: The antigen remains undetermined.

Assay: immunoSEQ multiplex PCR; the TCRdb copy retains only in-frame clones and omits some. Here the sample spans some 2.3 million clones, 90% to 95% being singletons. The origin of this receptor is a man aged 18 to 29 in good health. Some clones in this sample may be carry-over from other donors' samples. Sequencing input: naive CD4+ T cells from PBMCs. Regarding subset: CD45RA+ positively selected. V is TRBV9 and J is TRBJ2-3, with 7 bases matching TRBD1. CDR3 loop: CASSGRTGSTDTQYF. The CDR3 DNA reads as TGTGCCAGCAGCGGGCGGACAGGAAGCACAGATACGCAGTATTTT.